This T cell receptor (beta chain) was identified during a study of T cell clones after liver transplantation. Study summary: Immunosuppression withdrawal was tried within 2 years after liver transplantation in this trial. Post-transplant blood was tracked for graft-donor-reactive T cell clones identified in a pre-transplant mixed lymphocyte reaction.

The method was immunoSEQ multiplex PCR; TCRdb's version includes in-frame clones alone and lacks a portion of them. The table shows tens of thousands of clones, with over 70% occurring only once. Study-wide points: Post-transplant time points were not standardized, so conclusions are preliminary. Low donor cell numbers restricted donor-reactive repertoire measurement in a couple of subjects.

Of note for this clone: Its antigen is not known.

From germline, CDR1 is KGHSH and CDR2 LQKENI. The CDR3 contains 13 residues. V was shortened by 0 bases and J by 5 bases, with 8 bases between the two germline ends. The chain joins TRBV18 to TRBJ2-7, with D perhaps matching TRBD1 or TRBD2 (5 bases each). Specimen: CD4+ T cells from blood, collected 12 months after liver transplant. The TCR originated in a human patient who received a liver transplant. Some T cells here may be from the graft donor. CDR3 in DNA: TGTGCCAGCTCACCACCGGGGGTCCACGAGCAGTACTTC. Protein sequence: CASSPPGVHEQYF.